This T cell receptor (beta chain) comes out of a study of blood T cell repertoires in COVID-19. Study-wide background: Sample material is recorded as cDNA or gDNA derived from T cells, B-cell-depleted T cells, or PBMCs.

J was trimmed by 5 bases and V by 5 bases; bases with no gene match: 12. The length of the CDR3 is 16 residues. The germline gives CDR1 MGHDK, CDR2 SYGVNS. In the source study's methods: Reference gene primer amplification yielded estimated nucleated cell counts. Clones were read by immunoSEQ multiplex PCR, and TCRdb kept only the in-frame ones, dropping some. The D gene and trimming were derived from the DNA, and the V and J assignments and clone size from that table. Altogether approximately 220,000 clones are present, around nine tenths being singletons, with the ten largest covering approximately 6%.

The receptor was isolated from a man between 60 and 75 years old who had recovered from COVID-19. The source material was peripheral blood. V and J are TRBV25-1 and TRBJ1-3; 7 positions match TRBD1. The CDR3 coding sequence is TGTGCCAGCAGTCCTCCGGGACAGACTCGACGAAACACCATATATTTT. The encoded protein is CASSPPGQTRRNTIYF. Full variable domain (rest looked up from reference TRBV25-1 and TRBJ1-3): EADIYQTPRYLVIGTGKKITLECSQTMGHDKMYWYQQDPGMELHLIHYSYGVNSTEKGDLSSESTVSRIRTEHFPLTLESARPSHTSQYLCASSPPGQTRRNTIYFGEGSWLTVV.